This T cell receptor (beta chain) comes out of a study of T cell responses to AZD1222 COVID-19 vaccine (dated by TCRdb to about 2021). Turning to the overall study: AZD1222 recipients with second doses at about 4 weeks or about 12 weeks were pooled, because spike-specific TCR depth and breadth did not differ between schedules. TCR sequencing covered 230 or so trial participants: about 210 given two doses of AZD1222 and around 25 given two doses of MenACWY control vaccine. Enrollment into the trials was organized by age into subgroups of 18-55, 56-69 and 70-plus years, and those subgroups contained roughly 160, 29 and 62 TCR-sequenced participants, respectively.

The CDR3 regions of human TCRbeta chains were analyzed by immunosequencing. On the study's bioinformatics: Repertoire TCRs were checked for matches against a reference library of SARS-CoV-2-specific TCRs that had been generated using the MIRA antigen-specificity platform. Breadth meant the fraction of unique TCRs that were SARS-CoV-2-associated, whereas depth meant the fraction of total T cells that were SARS-CoV-2-associated. Using the MIRA data, every spike-specific TCR was mapped to the spike region that the TCR reacted to and assigned to either a CD4 or a CD8 class. Log10-transformed breadth and depth values were compared by one-way ANOVA with Sidak's multiple comparisons tests. Entries here come from immuneACCESS through TCRdb and include only in-frame sequences with V and J called. Some clones fail to appear in such tables; in the studies checked, an unresolved V gene covers under half of the shortfall, and the cause of the remainder is unknown. That table is the source of V, J and clone size, and D and trimming were worked out from the DNA. Here the sample has approximately 190,000 clones; just over 90% occur a single time. The ten largest clones capture over 0.85% of the sample.

The label giving this sample's time point can be read as: baseline before first vaccination. Samples from vaccinated people were obtained from the UK trials COV001 and COV002, which included a single-blind randomized controlled phase 2/3 trial of AZD1222 (ChAdOx1 nCoV-19) in healthy adults. For TCRbeta chain sequencing, PBMC samples were collected from trial participants at day 0 and at day 28 after the second dose. Relative to germline, V is 2 bases shorter and J is 6 bases shorter, with 7 bases between their ends. The CDR3 holds 12 amino acids from the cysteine to the phenylalanine. Only CDR3 DNA is held: 36 bases, read in frame from base 1. Taken from the germline V gene, the CDR1 and CDR2 loops are MNHEY and SVGAGI. Beyond this particular receptor, the publication reports: Participants were mostly white British and included more females than males, and it was suggested by the authors that clonal diversity may have been underestimated. The 56-69-year group was small, and its depth increase did not reach significance, likely because of low power. Epitopes outside the regions mutated in the B.1.351 and B.1.1.7 variants were reportedly recognized by nearly half of the unique spike-specific TCRs. After two AZD1222 doses, spike-specific TCR breadth and depth were significantly higher than at day 0 and than in MenACWY recipients. Conclusions about previously exposed vaccinees were limited because only six AZD1222 recipients were SARS-CoV-2 seropositive at baseline. No day 14 peak-response samples were available, so repertoires were characterized only after the peak T cell response. CD4 TCRs associated with the vaccine covered the entire spike protein, and the dominant responses were in regions 160-218 and 743-854.

As concerns this clone: This clone's antigen is unknown. Per-base quality was not reported, and no clone a single base away is much larger than it.

This sequence originates from an adult in good health. Recombination joined TRBV6-5 with TRBJ1-2; the D gene is unclear. The sequences come from peripheral blood, collected on day 0 of AZD1222 vaccination. The CDR3 reads as follows: CASSYMGDGYTF. DNA sequence: TGTGCCAGCAGTTACATGGGTGATGGCTACACCTTC.